The present entry profiles one T cell receptor (beta chain) with its context. Its antigen is still unknown. The assay was immunoSEQ multiplex PCR, and TCRdb's table has in-frame clones only and misses some. The table has roughly 2 million clones, under 97% seen once. There are 15 residues in the CDR3. With 3 bases removed from V and 6 bases from J, the gap between germline ends came to 17 bases. Germline assignment: CDR1 ENHRY and CDR2 SYGVKD. The data stem from a study of shared clonotypes between healthy human individuals. Broader study findings: Larger estimated richness was generally recorded for naive subsets relative to memory subsets.

Donors were Caucasian adults residing in Nashville, Tennessee, USA. This chain uses TRBV10-3 with TRBJ1-1, with D maybe TRBD1 (6 bases). This sequence originates from a man between 18 and 35 years old in good health. The specimen sequenced was naive CD4+ T cells sorted from blood. The subset: CD45RA+ positively selected. The CDR3, as DNA: TGTGCCATCAGTGATTTACGGGGGCAGGTCCCTGAAGCTTTCTTT. Translating it yields CAISDLRGQVPEAFF.